Presented here are 7 T cell receptor beta chains from one specimen sequenced in a study of OX40 agonist ivuxolimab in advanced cancers. Clones were sequenced by immunoSEQ multiplex PCR, and TCRdb holds only the in-frame ones, with some missing. The sample consists of 65,000 to 95,000 clones, roughly 87% of them appearing once. Material: CD4+ or CD8+ T cells sorted from blood, obtained in a trial of the OX40 agonist ivuxolimab. The receptors here all came from an adult with an advanced solid tumor such as melanoma, head and neck, liver or kidney cancer.

The rearrangement joins TRBV7-8 to TRBJ2-3; D gene ambiguous. Trimming stripped 4 bases from V and 4 bases from J, with 15 bases between. The CDR3 totals 15 residues. Germline CDR1 SGHVS, CDR2 FQNEAQ. The DNA of the CDR3 is TGTGCCAGCAGCTCTGTGGGCAAACTCGCAGATACGCAGTATTTT. This sequence encodes CASSSVGKLADTQYF.

This rearrangement joins TRBV19 to TRBJ1-5; TRBD1 might be the D (6 bases). V was pared by 3 bases and J by 3 bases, with 9 bases between. Germline CDR1 LNHDA, CDR2 SQIVND (reference sequence). This CDR3 has 14 residues. The CDR3 here is CASSIDRPNQPQHF. DNA of the CDR3: TGTGCCAGTAGTATCGACAGGCCCAATCAGCCCCAGCATTTT.

The chain has TRBV12-5 and TRBJ2-2; no clear D. CDR3 size: 14 residues. CDR1 and CDR2 from the germline V gene are LGHNT and FRNRAP. V shed 6 bases and J shed 4 bases, with 12 bases lying between them. The CDR3 nucleotides read TGTGCTAGTGGGGTCGGTGGAATCACCGGGGAGCTGTTTTTT. It encodes CASGVGGITGELFF.

The J gene is TRBJ2-1, the V gene TRBV29-1, with 8 bases that match TRBD2. Germline loops: CDR1 SQVTM, CDR2 ANQGSEA. J gave up 3 bases and V 6 bases, and 7 bases lay outside the gene matches. The CDR3 is made up of 14 amino acids. The DNA for the CDR3 is TGCAGCGTGGGAATTAGCGGGGTCTACAATGAGCAGTTCTTC. Protein sequence: CSVGISGVYNEQFF.

V and J are TRBV5-6 and TRBJ2-3, with D perhaps matching TRBD1 or TRBD2 (5 bases each). CDR1 and CDR2 (germline): SGHDT, YYEEEE. V was shortened by 0 bases and J by 1 base, with 9 bases between the two germline ends. The CDR3 consists of 15 residues. The CDR3 bases are TGTGCCAGCAGCTTGGAGGGGAGAGGCACAGATACGCAGTATTTT. It yields the protein CASSLEGRGTDTQYF.

This clone was recorded only once. The J gene is TRBJ2-6, the V gene TRBV5-4; TRBD1 or TRBD2 may be the D gene (5 bases each). This CDR3 has 17 amino acids. V lost 4 bases to trimming and J lost 0 bases, with 14 bases between them. CDR1 and CDR2 from the germline V gene are SGHNT and YYREEE (reference sequence). CDR3 coding DNA: TGTGCCAGCAGCCCCGGACTCAGGGACTCTGGGGCCAACGTCCTGACTTTC. Translating it yields CASSPGLRDSGANVLTF. Full variable domain (outside the CDR3, taken from reference TRBV5-4 and TRBJ2-6): ETGVTQSPTHLIKTRGQQVTLRCSSQSGHNTVSWYQQALGQGPQFIFQYYREEENGRGNFPPRFSGLQFPNYSSELNVNALELDDSALYLCASSPGLRDSGANVLTFGAGSRLTVL.

The rearrangement uses TRBV5-1 and TRBJ2-1; 11 positions match TRBD2. The CDR3 loop spans 16 amino acids. V gave up 0 bases and J gave up 3 bases; unmatched junction bases: 2. Germline V gene sequence: CDR1 SGHRS, CDR2 YFSETQ. The CDR3 loop reads CASSLGLAGNYNEQFF. CDR3 in DNA: TGCGCCAGCAGCTTGGGACTAGCGGGGAACTACAATGAGCAGTTCTTC.